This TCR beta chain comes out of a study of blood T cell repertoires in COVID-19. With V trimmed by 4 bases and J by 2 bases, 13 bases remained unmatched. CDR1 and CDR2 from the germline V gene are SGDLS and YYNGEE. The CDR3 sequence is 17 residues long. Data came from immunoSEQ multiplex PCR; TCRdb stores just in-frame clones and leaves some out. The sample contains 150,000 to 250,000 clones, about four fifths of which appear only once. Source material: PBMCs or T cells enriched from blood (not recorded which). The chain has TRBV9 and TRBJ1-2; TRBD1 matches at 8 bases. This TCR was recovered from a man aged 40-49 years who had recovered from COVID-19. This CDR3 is CASSQNIQGVRNYGYTF. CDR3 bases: TGTGCCAGCAGCCAAAACATACAGGGGGTAAGAAACTATGGCTACACCTTC.